Each of the 12 T cell receptor beta chains below was sequenced from the same sample in a study of cytomegalovirus exposure and HLA in healthy donors. Primers for the PCR totalled 60 Vbeta and 13 Jbeta. Profiling relied on immunoSEQ multiplex PCR, and the TCRdb table lists in-frame clones only, not all of them. This sample carries fewer than 250,000 clones, approximately 80% of them seen once, and the ten largest clones take 10%. Material: PBMCs. The receptors derive from a woman aged 45-65 years in good health and CMV-seropositive.

The chain has TRBV28 and TRBJ1-1; weak D call: TRBD1 (6 bases). V was pared by 2 bases and J by 3 bases, with 10 bases between. There are 14 residues in the CDR3. Germline-derived CDR1 and CDR2 are MDHEN and SYDVKM. This CDR3 is CASSLGGTYTEAFF. In DNA form, the CDR3 reads TGTGCCAGCAGTTTAGGGGGCACCTACACTGAAGCTTTCTTT.

The chain joins TRBV19 to TRBJ2-2; TRBD1 might be the D (5 bases). Germline CDR1 reads LNHDA; CDR2 reads SQIVND (reference sequence). This CDR3 has 15 residues. V lost 5 bases and J 0 bases, leaving 10 bases between the germline ends. This CDR3 is CASSHRNSNTGELFF. In nucleotides, the CDR3 is TGTGCCAGTAGTCACAGGAATTCGAACACCGGGGAGCTGTTTTTT. The full variable domain, completed using reference TRBV19 and TRBJ2-2, is DGGITQSPKYLFRKEGQNVTLSCEQNLNHDAMYWYRQDPGQGLRLIYYSQIVNDFQKGDIAEGYSVSREKKESFPLTVTSAQKNPTAFYLCASSHRNSNTGELFFGEGSRLTVL.

The gene calls are TRBV30 and TRBJ1-5; 9 nucleotides align to TRBD1. CDR3 length: 17 amino acids. The ends lost 0 bases at V and 6 bases at J; junction bases unmatched: 12. Looked up from germline, CDR1 is GTSNPN and CDR2 is SVGIG (reference sequence). CDR3 coding DNA: TGTGCCTGGAGTGTTTCCCCGGGGACAGGGTCAAGTCAGCCCCAGCATTTT. Protein sequence: CAWSVSPGTGSSQPQHF.

The CDR3 bases are TGTGCCAGCAGCCCGAACGGACAGGGTAGAGGCTACACCTTC. Translation: CASSPNGQGRGYTF. The chain joins TRBV7-2 to TRBJ1-2, with TRBD1 identical over 8 bases. Germline V CDR1 and CDR2: SGHTA, FQGNSA. This CDR3 spans 14 amino acids. The J segment lost 8 bases and the V segment lost 5 bases, leaving 10 bases of the junction unmatched.

V gene TRBV19 combines with J gene TRBJ2-1; tentative D call: TRBD2 (5 bases). Germline V gene lookup returns CDR1 LNHDA and CDR2 SQIVND (reference sequence). Trimming removed 0 bases at V and 4 bases at J, with 10 bases between. The CDR3 sequence is 15 residues long. The CDR3 region is CASSIDRGPYNEQFF. DNA for the CDR3: TGTGCCAGTAGTATAGATCGAGGGCCTTACAATGAGCAGTTCTTC.

This rearrangement joins TRBV9 to TRBJ1-4; 9 positions agree with TRBD1. J gave up 8 bases and V 3 bases, and 8 bases lay outside the gene matches. This CDR3 is 15 amino acids long. Germline V gene data show CDR1 as SGDLS and CDR2 as YYNGEE. The CDR3, as DNA: TGTGCCAGCAGCGGGTTGGGGGACAGGGAAGAAAAACTGTTTTTT. Protein sequence: CASSGLGDREEKLFF.

For this clone: One junction end disagrees with the germline gene, perhaps due to a read error. The J gene is TRBJ2-7, the V gene TRBV7-9; possibly TRBD1 for D (5 bases). The CDR3 totals 16 residues. From germline, CDR1 is SEHNR and CDR2 FQNEAQ (reference sequence). DNA of the CDR3: TGTTCCAGCAGCTTAGATCCGGGCAAAGGGGCTTACGAGCAGTACTTC. This codes for CSSSLDPGKGAYEQYF.

The gene calls are TRBV5-1 and TRBJ1-1, with D unresolved. V lost 4 bases and J lost 8, with 18 bases in between. The germline V gene has CDR1 SGHRS and CDR2 YFSETQ. CDR3 length equals 14 residues. The CDR3: CASSGSTGLPEAFF. As DNA, the CDR3 is TGCGCCAGCAGCGGGTCGACCGGGTTGCCGGAAGCTTTCTTT.

Remarks on this clone: An end of the junction does not agree with germline; a read error may underlie this. The J gene is TRBJ1-1, the V gene TRBV6-1; D remains unclear. This CDR3 has 13 amino acids. Germline V gene data show CDR1 as MNHNS and CDR2 as SASEGT. Here the CDR3 reads CASSDWARSEAFF. For the CDR3, the DNA is TGTGCCAGCAGTGATTGGGCCCGGTCTGAGGCTTTCTTT.

The chain has TRBV28 and TRBJ1-3, with D unresolved. The CDR3 sequence is 16 residues long. Trimming pared 6 bases from V and 0 bases from J, leaving 15 bases between. Germline CDR1 reads MDHEN; CDR2 reads SYDVKM. The CDR3: CASRPRAGYSGNTIYF. DNA of the CDR3: TGTGCCAGCAGGCCGCGGGCAGGCTACTCTGGAAACACCATATATTTT.

The genes are TRBV18 and TRBJ1-1, with no clear D. Germline CDR1 reads KGHSH; CDR2 reads LQKENI. This CDR3 has 14 residues. V lost 3 bases and J 0 bases, leaving 8 bases between the germline ends. The chain's CDR3 is CASSPRRLNTEAFF. The CDR3 DNA is TGTGCCAGCTCACCTAGGAGATTGAACACTGAAGCTTTCTTT.

The chain is built from TRBV9 and TRBJ2-3, with 7 bases lining up with TRBD2. CDR1 and CDR2 (germline): SGDLS, YYNGEE. The CDR3 length is 15 residues. Unmatched junction bases numbered 10, after V lost 5 bases and J lost 4 bases. The CDR3 here is CASSEVRAGADTQYF. In DNA form, the CDR3 reads TGTGCCAGCAGTGAAGTCCGGGCGGGGGCAGATACGCAGTATTTT. Full variable domain (outside the CDR3, taken from reference TRBV9 and TRBJ2-3): DSGVTQTPKHLITATGQRVTLRCSPRSGDLSVYWYQQSLDQGLQFLIQYYNGEERAKGNILERFSAQQFPDLHSELNLSSLELGDSALYFCASSEVRAGADTQYFGPGTRLTVL.